A selection of T cell receptor beta chains follows, all from one sample in a study of cytomegalovirus exposure and HLA in healthy donors. Method: immunoSEQ multiplex PCR; TCRdb's copy keeps in-frame clones and lacks some. The sample shows under 110,000 clones, around 75% of them seen only once. The sample was PBMCs. The source of these receptors is a male donor in good health and CMV-seropositive. CDR3s leave out the opening cysteine and the closing phenylalanine or tryptophan. The order of the fields is V gene, J gene, clone size, CDR3 protein. Rows may omit the clone size; those that give it use once, few, many or a size class.

v_gene: TRBV4-3; j_gene: TRBJ2-5; abundance: once; CDR3aa: ASSQSGDFQETQY
v_gene: TRBV27; j_gene: TRBJ2-7; abundance: NA; CDR3aa: ASTPGQGPYEQY
v_gene: TRBV4-2; j_gene: TRBJ2-3; abundance: NA; CDR3aa: ASSQVSDTQY
v_gene: TRBV28; j_gene: TRBJ1-1; abundance: NA; CDR3aa: ASSKNTEAF
v_gene: TRBV4-2; j_gene: TRBJ1-1; abundance: NA; CDR3aa: ASSQPGQGRAFSEAF
v_gene: TRBV4-2; j_gene: TRBJ2-6; abundance: NA; CDR3aa: ASSQEATTGANVLT
v_gene: TRBV2; j_gene: TRBJ1-5; abundance: NA; CDR3aa: ASSAQGGNQPQH
v_gene: TRBV7-9; j_gene: TRBJ2-1; abundance: NA; CDR3aa: ASSQADNEQF
v_gene: TRBV7-2; j_gene: TRBJ1-2; abundance: NA; CDR3aa: ASSRQGAGYGYT
v_gene: TRBV4-2; j_gene: TRBJ2-7; abundance: once; CDR3aa: ASSQDFSGEQY
v_gene: TRBV5-1; j_gene: TRBJ2-3; abundance: once; CDR3aa: ASSPTARGGPNTQY
v_gene: TRBV6-6; j_gene: TRBJ2-7; abundance: NA; CDR3aa: ASSYTSGNYEQY
v_gene: TRBV7-9; j_gene: TRBJ2-7; abundance: few; CDR3aa: ASSFGSGTYEQY
v_gene: TRBV28; j_gene: TRBJ2-2; abundance: NA; CDR3aa: AAGDLGGELF
v_gene: TRBV7-6; j_gene: TRBJ2-1; abundance: NA; CDR3aa: ASSPPGTSGSNEQF
v_gene: TRBV4-2; j_gene: TRBJ1-4; abundance: many; CDR3aa: ASSTGQRNEKLF
v_gene: TRBV6-5; j_gene: TRBJ1-4; abundance: NA; CDR3aa: ASSYSVRGLGEKLF
v_gene: TRBV28; j_gene: TRBJ1-1; abundance: once; CDR3aa: ASSLRDRGGVGEAF
v_gene: TRBV7-2; j_gene: TRBJ1-4; abundance: NA; CDR3aa: ASSGWTGANEKLF
v_gene: TRBV6-5; j_gene: TRBJ1-1; abundance: NA; CDR3aa: ASSYSPGTGGGAF
v_gene: TRBV2; j_gene: TRBJ1-5; abundance: NA; CDR3aa: ASKAGSQPQN
v_gene: TRBV19; j_gene: TRBJ1-2; abundance: NA; CDR3aa: ASSPGQGSYGYT
v_gene: TRBV2; j_gene: TRBJ2-7; abundance: NA; CDR3aa: ASRTGLYEQY
v_gene: TRBV7-9; j_gene: TRBJ1-2; abundance: NA; CDR3aa: ASSLDQGPYGYT
v_gene: TRBV11-2; j_gene: TRBJ1-4; abundance: NA; CDR3aa: ASSLDQVRARKGELF
v_gene: TRBV28; j_gene: TRBJ1-2; abundance: NA; CDR3aa: ASSGGQPFYGYT
v_gene: TRBV9; j_gene: TRBJ1-1; abundance: NA; CDR3aa: ASSQTGEWSEAF
v_gene: TRBV5-1; j_gene: TRBJ2-1; abundance: few; CDR3aa: ASSYSAPRLAGAGIHNEQF
v_gene: TRBV5-1; j_gene: TRBJ2-2; abundance: few; CDR3aa: ASSLGLADTGELF